The 11 T cell receptor beta chains below were found in one sample sequenced in a study of T cells in Graves' hyperthyroidism and ophthalmopathy. The CDR3 regions of TCR beta were amplified from RNA transcripts. A first-round RT-PCR of the TCR CDR3 used the HTBI primer set. TCRdb used MiXCR to reprocess the multiplex PCR reads, holding one entry per CDR3 protein. Here the sample spans hundreds of thousands of distinct CDR3 sequences, 14% to 15% being singletons. The specimen sequenced was blood. The receptors were sampled from a man aged 18 to 29 with Graves' ophthalmopathy.

This clonotype was recorded a few times. The chain joins TRBV18 to TRBJ2-5; possibly TRBD1 for D (5 bases). The CDR3 is 13 amino acids. V was shortened by 3 bases and J by 5 bases, with 10 bases between the two germline ends. Germline CDR1 reads KGHSH; CDR2 reads LQKENI. This chain's CDR3 is CASSPAGWETQYF. CDR3 bases: TGTGCCAGCTCACCCGCAGGGTGGGAGACCCAGTACTTC.

This clonotype was observed at least ten times. V and J are TRBV12-3 or TRBV12-4 and TRBJ2-7, with 7 positions matching TRBD1. This CDR3 has 14 residues. The V segment lost 5 bases and the J segment 3 bases; nucleotides outside the gene matches: 7. In nucleotides, the CDR3 is TGTGCCAGCAGTGCCAGGGGGTCCAGCTACGAGCAGTACTTC. It specifies CASSARGSSYEQYF.

This clonotype has at least ten counts. This chain joins TRBV29-1 and TRBJ2-1; D assignment may be TRBD1 or TRBD2 (5 bases each). The CDR3 is made up of 10 amino acids. The V gene lost 8 bases and the J gene lost 5 bases, with 7 bases spanning the gap. In germline, CDR1 is SQVTM, CDR2 ANQGSEA. This CDR3 reads CSWGNNEQFF. The CDR3 nucleotides read TGCAGCTGGGGGAACAATGAGCAGTTCTTC.

There are many counts of this clonotype. The rearrangement uses TRBV10-2 and TRBJ1-6; D is undetermined. The CDR3 length is 16 residues. V lost 2 bases, J lost 7 bases, and 15 bases lay in between. Germline V CDR1 and CDR2: WSHSY, SAAADI. CDR3 nucleotide sequence: TGCGCCAGCAGTGAGACCGTCCTAATAGGGAATTCACCCCTCCACTTT. It codes for CASSETVLIGNSPLHF.

This clonotype was observed many times. The V and J genes are TRBV5-1 and TRBJ2-2, with TRBD2 matching over 15 bases. Germline CDR1 SGHRS, CDR2 YFSETQ. The CDR3 runs 15 residues. V shed 7 bases, J shed 5 bases, and the junction held 3 bases outside the gene matches. The CDR3 DNA sequence: TGCGCCAGCGGAGGACTAGCGGGAGGGACCGGGGAGCTGTTTTTT. The encoded protein is CASGGLAGGTGELFF.

This chain connects TRBV7-7 to TRBJ1-3; weak D call: TRBD1 (5 bases). The CDR3 is made up of 19 amino acids. Germline V lookup: CDR1 SSHAT, CDR2 FNYEAQ (reference sequence). The CDR3 is CARRRWQGPFKGSGNTIYF. CDR3 coding DNA: TGTGCTAGACGACGTTGGCAGGGACCTTTTAAGGGGTCTGGAAACACCATATATTTT.

The chain links TRBV19 to TRBJ1-2; the D is unclear. Trimming removed 4 bases at V and 4 bases at J, with 16 bases between. The CDR3 is 15 residues long. Germline assignment: CDR1 LNHDA and CDR2 SQIVND (reference sequence). The CDR3 region has the DNA TGTGCCAGTAGTAGGACCCCGGGTCTTATCTATGGCTACACCTTC. Protein sequence: CASSRTPGLIYGYTF.

This clonotype was counted between two and nine times. The chain employs TRBV20-1 and TRBJ2-1, with TRBD1 matching 9 bases. Germline loops: CDR1 DFQATT, CDR2 SNEGSKA (reference sequence). V gave up 7 bases and J gave up 6 bases; unmatched junction bases: 7. CDR3 size: 13 residues. The DNA of the CDR3 is TGCAGTGTTCCGGGACAGGGAGGCAATGAGCAGTTCTTC. Residues: CSVPGQGGNEQFF.

This clonotype was observed many times. CDR3 loop: CASSLLGRERHNEQFF. The CDR3 region has the DNA TGTGCCAGCAGCCTTCTCGGCAGGGAGCGACACAATGAGCAGTTCTTC. This sequence joins TRBV7-9 and TRBJ2-1; either TRBD1 or TRBD2 may supply D (5 bases each). V gave up 5 bases and J gave up 5 bases, with 19 bases separating them. Per the germline V gene, CDR1 is SEHNR and CDR2 is FQNEAQ (reference sequence). This CDR3 has 16 amino acids.

The rearrangement joins TRBV9 to TRBJ2-7; 7 bases align to TRBD2. V was pared by 3 bases and J by 3 bases, with 12 bases of the junction left unmatched. CDR3 length equals 16 residues. Germline V CDR1 and CDR2: SGDLS, YYNGEE. CDR3 DNA sequence: TGTGCCAGCAGCGGGCCGGCGGGGGATGGGGGCTACGAGCAGTACTTC. Residues: CASSGPAGDGGYEQYF.

This clonotype was seen repeatedly, ten times or more. This rearrangement joins TRBV18 to TRBJ1-6; D might be TRBD1 (5 bases). Trimming removed 1 base from V and 9 bases from J, with 13 bases in between. The germline V gene has CDR1 KGHSH and CDR2 LQKENI. The CDR3 loop spans 15 amino acids. This CDR3 is CASSPLEAGSSPLHF. CDR3 DNA: TGTGCCAGCTCACCACTAGAAGCAGGGAGTTCACCCCTCCACTTT.